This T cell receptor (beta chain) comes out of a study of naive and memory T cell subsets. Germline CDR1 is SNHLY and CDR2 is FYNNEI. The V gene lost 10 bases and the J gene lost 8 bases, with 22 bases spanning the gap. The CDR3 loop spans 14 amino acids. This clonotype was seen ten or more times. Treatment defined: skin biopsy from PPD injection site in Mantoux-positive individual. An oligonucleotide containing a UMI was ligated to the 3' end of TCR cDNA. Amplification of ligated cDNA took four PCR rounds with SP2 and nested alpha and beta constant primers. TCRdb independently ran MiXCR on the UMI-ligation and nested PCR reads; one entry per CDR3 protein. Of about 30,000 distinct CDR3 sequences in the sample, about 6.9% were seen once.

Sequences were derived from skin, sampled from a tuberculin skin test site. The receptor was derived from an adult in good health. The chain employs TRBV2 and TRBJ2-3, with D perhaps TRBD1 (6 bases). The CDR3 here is CATVPQGPQGTQYF. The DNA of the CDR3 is TGTGCCACGGTTCCTCAGGGGCCTCAGGGTACGCAGTATTTT.